This is a list of T cell receptor beta chains from one sample in a study of cytomegalovirus exposure and HLA in healthy donors. Sequenced by immunoSEQ multiplex PCR; TCRdb stores in-frame clones only, minus some. The repertoire includes about 150,000 clones, under 85% of them detected once, and under 5% sits in the top ten. Sample: PBMCs. These receptors all come from a man between 18 and 35 years old in good health and CMV-seronegative. Both conserved end residues are part of each CDR3. Each record gives: CDR3 protein, CDR3 DNA, clone size, D gene, J gene, V gene. D genes are given only for firm matches. The size of a clone is reported for some rows only, either as once, few or many, or as a class for expanded clones.

CASSQYRSGEQYF | TGTGCCAGCAGCCAATACCGCTCAGGGGAGCAGTACTTC | . | . | TRBJ2-7 | TRBV7-2
CASSVDRDEGPQHF | TGCGCCAGCAGCGTAGACAGGGACGAGGGGCCCCAGCATTTT | few | TRBD1 | TRBJ1-5 | TRBV5-1
CASSLSGAGVRYEQYF | TGTGCCAGCAGTTTATCAGGGGCTGGTGTCCGTTACGAGCAGTACTTC | . | . | TRBJ2-7 | TRBV28
CASSSPTSGSYEQYF | TGTGCCAGCAGCTCCCCGACTAGCGGGAGCTACGAGCAGTACTTC | once | TRBD2 | TRBJ2-7 | TRBV5-6
CASSLRSSYNSPLHF | TGTGCCAGCAGCTTGCGGAGCTCCTATAATTCACCCCTCCACTTT | . | . | TRBJ1-6 | TRBV5-6
CASSLSSGYYNEQFF | TGTGCCAGCAGCCTGAGTAGCGGTTATTACAATGAGCAGTTCTTC | . | . | TRBJ2-1 | TRBV11-3
CASSPLAQPQFF | TGTGCCAGCAGCCCTCTGGCACAGCCGCAGTTCTTC | . | . | TRBJ2-1 | TRBV7-9
CAISGSSDSSYEQYF | TGTGCCATCAGTGGAAGTTCGGACAGCTCCTACGAGCAGTACTTC | . | . | TRBJ2-7 | TRBV10-3
CAVTRTGGYNEQFF | TGTGCCGTCACTCGGACAGGGGGATACAATGAGCAGTTCTTC | . | TRBD1 | TRBJ2-1 | TRBV10-3
CASHAGRGGSYEQYF | TGTGCCAGCCATGCGGGGAGGGGGGGATCCTACGAGCAGTACTTC | . | . | TRBJ2-7 | TRBV19
CASSPSIRVEAFF | TGTGCCAGCAGCCCCTCTATCAGGGTTGAAGCTTTCTTT | . | . | TRBJ1-1 | TRBV5-4
CASSPPWTNDYEQYF | TGTGCCAGCTCACCACCGTGGACTAACGACTACGAGCAGTACTTC | . | . | TRBJ2-7 | TRBV18
CASATGRGNNEQFF | TGTGCCAGCGCGACCGGAAGGGGCAACAATGAGCAGTTCTTC | once | . | TRBJ2-1 | TRBV7-9
CASSIGGMNTEAFF | TGTGCCAGTAGTATAGGCGGTATGAACACTGAAGCTTTCTTT | . | . | TRBJ1-1 | TRBV19
CASSSSGQGASEQYF | TGTGCCAGCAGTTCGTCGGGACAGGGGGCCTCCGAGCAGTACTTC | once | TRBD1 | TRBJ2-7 | TRBV28
CASSLVGGTYEQYF | TGTGCCAGCAGCTTAGTCGGGGGGACCTACGAGCAGTACTTC | medium-sized | TRBD2 | TRBJ2-7 | TRBV7-8
CASSFREGVGEQYF | TGTGCCAGCAGTTTCCGCGAGGGGGTCGGCGAGCAGTACTTC | once | . | TRBJ2-7 | TRBV27
CASSLDSTVTSYGYTF | TGCGCCAGCAGCCTAGATTCGACAGTCACGTCCTATGGCTACACCTTC | . | . | TRBJ1-2 | TRBV4-3
CASSSGQAVNEKLFF | TGTGCCAGCAGCTCCGGACAGGCCGTCAATGAAAAACTGTTTTTT | . | TRBD1 | TRBJ1-4 | TRBV7-2
CASSLAGSFEQYF | TGTGCCAGCAGCTTAGCGGGTAGCTTTGAGCAGTACTTC | few | . | TRBJ2-7 | TRBV7-8
CASSTEQGLGYYEQYF | TGCGCCAGCAGCACCGAACAGGGATTGGGTTACTACGAGCAGTACTTC | . | . | TRBJ2-7 | TRBV5-1
CASSGTGRYEQYF | TGTGCCAGCTCCGGGACAGGGAGGTACGAGCAGTACTTC | . | TRBD1 | TRBJ2-7 | TRBV18
CASTYEPDSGELFF | TGTGCCAGCACCTATGAACCGGACTCCGGGGAGCTGTTTTTT | . | . | TRBJ2-2 | TRBV7-2
CASSPPSGLAGKSSDTPGEQFF | TGTGCCAGTAGTCCCCCCTCCGGACTAGCGGGGAAGTCCTCCGATACCCCGGGGGAGCAGTTCTTC | . | TRBD2 | TRBJ2-1 | TRBV19
CASSLADTPPGQVAAFF | TGCGCCAGCAGCTTGGCCGACACCCCTCCGGGACAGGTTGCGGCTTTCTTT | . | TRBD1 | TRBJ1-1 | TRBV5-1
CASSPSGSTSYEQYF | TGTGCCAGCAGTCCTAGCGGGAGTACCTCCTACGAGCAGTACTTC | . | TRBD2 | TRBJ2-7 | TRBV28
CASSLGLAVQETQYF | TGCGCCAGCAGCTTGGGACTAGCGGTCCAAGAGACCCAGTACTTC | . | TRBD2 | TRBJ2-5 | TRBV5-1
CASGLPYEQYF | TGTGCCAGCGGGCTGCCCTACGAGCAGTACTTC | . | . | TRBJ2-7 | TRBV7-9
CASSIQGWNTEAFF | TGTGCCAGCAGTATACAGGGATGGAACACTGAAGCTTTCTTT | . | . | TRBJ1-1 | TRBV27
CASSWGQATDTQYF | TGCGCCAGCAGCTGGGGACAGGCCACAGATACGCAGTATTTT | . | TRBD1 | TRBJ2-3 | TRBV5-1
CASSLVPAELSYEQYF | TGCGCCAGCAGCTTGGTCCCAGCGGAGCTATCCTACGAGCAGTACTTC | few | . | TRBJ2-7 | TRBV5-1
CASSSSWDRGGDEQYF | TGTGCCAGCTCATCGTCCTGGGACAGGGGGGGGGACGAGCAGTACTTC | . | TRBD1 | TRBJ2-7 | TRBV18
CASSPAGREYYEQYF | TGTGCCAGCAGCCCGGCGGGGCGGGAGTACTACGAGCAGTACTTC | . | TRBD2 | TRBJ2-7 | TRBV7-9